This T cell receptor beta chain was sequenced in a study of T-cell reconstitution after alpha-beta-depleted transplantation in children. Germline V gives CDR1 SGHTA, CDR2 FQGTGA. V lost 5 bases, J lost 5 bases, and 6 bases stayed unmatched. The CDR3 contains 15 residues. Unique molecular identifiers featured in how the TCRbeta library was prepared. TCRdb re-derived calls from the PCR reads in MiXCR, one entry per CDR3 protein. The data show some 490,000 distinct CDR3 sequences, around 12% seen once. This clonotype was counted a few times. The TCR sequence derives from a human donor who donated a stem cell graft to a child with combined immunodeficiency. This chain links TRBV7-3 with TRBJ2-7, with 13 nucleotides matching TRBD2. Sample: PBMCs from the stem cell graft donor, taken from the stem cell graft. Here the CDR3 reads CASSTGTSGINEQYF. DNA of the CDR3: TGTGCCAGCAGCACCGGGACTAGCGGGATCAACGAGCAGTACTTC.